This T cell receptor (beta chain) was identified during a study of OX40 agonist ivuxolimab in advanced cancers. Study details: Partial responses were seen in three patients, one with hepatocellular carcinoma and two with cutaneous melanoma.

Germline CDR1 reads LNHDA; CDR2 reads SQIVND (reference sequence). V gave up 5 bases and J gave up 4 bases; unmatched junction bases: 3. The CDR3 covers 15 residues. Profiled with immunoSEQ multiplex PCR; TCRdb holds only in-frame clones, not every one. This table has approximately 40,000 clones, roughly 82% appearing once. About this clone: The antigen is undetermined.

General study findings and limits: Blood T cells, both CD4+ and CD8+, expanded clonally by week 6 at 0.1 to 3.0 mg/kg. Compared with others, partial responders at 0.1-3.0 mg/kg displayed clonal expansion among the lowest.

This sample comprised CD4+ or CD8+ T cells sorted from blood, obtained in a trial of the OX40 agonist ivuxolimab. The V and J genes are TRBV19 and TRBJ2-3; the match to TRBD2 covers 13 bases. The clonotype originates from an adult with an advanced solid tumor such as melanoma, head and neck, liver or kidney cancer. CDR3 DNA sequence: TGTGCCAGTAGTTCAACTAGCGGGGGGGCAGATACGCAGTATTTT. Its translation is CASSSTSGGADTQYF.